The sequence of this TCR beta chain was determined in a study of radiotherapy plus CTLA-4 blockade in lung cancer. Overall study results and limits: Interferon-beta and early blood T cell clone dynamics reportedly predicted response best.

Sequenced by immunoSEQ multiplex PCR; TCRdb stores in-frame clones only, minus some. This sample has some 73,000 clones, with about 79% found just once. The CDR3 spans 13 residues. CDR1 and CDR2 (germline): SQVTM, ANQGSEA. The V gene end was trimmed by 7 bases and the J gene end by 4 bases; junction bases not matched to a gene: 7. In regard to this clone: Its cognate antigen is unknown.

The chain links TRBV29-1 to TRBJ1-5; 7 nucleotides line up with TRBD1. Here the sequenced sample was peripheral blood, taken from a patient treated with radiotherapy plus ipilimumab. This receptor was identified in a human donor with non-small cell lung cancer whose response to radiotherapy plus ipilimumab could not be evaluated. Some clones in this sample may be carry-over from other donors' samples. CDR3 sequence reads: CSAATGPNQPQHF. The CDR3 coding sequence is TGCAGCGCTGCGACAGGGCCGAATCAGCCCCAGCATTTT.